One and the same sample provided the 8 T cell receptor beta chains below, sequenced in a study of T cell repertoires in cytomegalovirus infection. The antigens for these receptors are not known. One entry per CDR3 protein, called by TCRdb with MiXCR from the reads. The sample lists fewer than 1,000,000 distinct CDR3 sequences; about a third were seen once. The sample in question was cultured CD8+ T cells from PBMCs, obtained from culture after CMV antigen stimulation. Receptors were obtained from a human donor in good health (CMV status not recorded). Some clones in this sample may be carry-over from other donors' samples.

This chain uses TRBV27 with TRBJ1-1; a possible D gene is TRBD1 (6 bases). This CDR3 comprises 13 residues. Trimming left V 1 base short and J 8 bases short, with 11 bases between. Per the germline V gene, CDR1 is MNHEY and CDR2 is SMNVEV (reference sequence). The CDR3 DNA follows: TGTGCCAGCAGTTTATGGGGGCTCTCCGAAGCTTTCTTT. Translating gives CASSLWGLSEAFF.

CDR3 DNA: TGTGCCAGCAGCTTACCCCAGAACTCTGGGGCCAACGTCCTGACTTTC. This sequence encodes CASSLPQNSGANVLTF. This chain uses TRBV7-9 with TRBJ2-6; D is unclear. V lost 2 bases, J lost 0 bases, and 8 bases lay in between. Germline CDR1 is SEHNR and CDR2 is FQNEAQ (reference sequence). The CDR3 sequence is 16 residues long.

In this sample, this clonotype turned up a few times. CDR3 protein: CASSPPQAGRADTQYF. In DNA form, the CDR3 reads TGTGCCAGCTCACCACCCCAAGCGGGGAGGGCAGATACGCAGTATTTT. V gene TRBV18 combines with J gene TRBJ2-3, with 7 bases lining up with TRBD2. The J segment lost 4 bases and the V segment lost 0 bases, leaving 7 bases of the junction unmatched. CDR3 size: 16 residues. Looked up from germline, CDR1 is KGHSH and CDR2 is LQKENI.

The V gene is TRBV13, the J gene TRBJ2-7; D is unresolved. This CDR3 is 16 amino acids long. The V gene's germline CDR1 is PRHDT and CDR2 FYEKMQ (reference sequence). The V and J ends lost 0 bases and 3 bases respectively, with 15 bases between them. The CDR3, as DNA: TGTGCCAGCAGCTTAGGGATCGGAACCGGCGGCTACGAGCAGTACTTC. Protein sequence: CASSLGIGTGGYEQYF.

This chain uses TRBV2 with TRBJ1-2; 8 bases agree with TRBD1. Germline V gene lookup returns CDR1 SNHLY and CDR2 FYNNEI. The CDR3 sequence is 13 residues long. Trimming removed 7 bases from V and 3 bases from J; junction bases left unmatched: 4. In nucleotides, the CDR3 is TGTGCCAGCATTAGGGGACAGGACTATGGCTACACCTTC. Amino acids: CASIRGQDYGYTF.

This clonotype was detected ten times or more. The chain links TRBV7-8 to TRBJ2-1, with 12 bases aligning to TRBD2. The germline V gene encodes CDR1 SGHVS and CDR2 FQNEAQ. Trimming cost V 6 bases and J 4 bases; bases outside gene matches: 4. CDR3 length: 15 amino acids. The CDR3: CASRSSGGEYNEQFF. In DNA, the CDR3 is TGTGCCAGCAGATCTAGCGGGGGGGAGTACAATGAGCAGTTCTTC.

J is TRBJ2-5 and V is TRBV7-1; D ambiguous. TRBV7-1 is assigned to the ORF class and has an uncertain function. The length of the CDR3 is 16 residues. Trimming cost V 5 bases and J 3 bases, with 19 bases left between them. The CDR3 bases are TGTGCCAGCAGCCCCCCCAGGTTGGTAACCAAAGAGACCCAGTACTTC. Protein product: CASSPPRLVTKETQYF.

The genes are TRBV6-2 or TRBV6-3 and TRBJ1-2, with unresolved D. This CDR3 is built from 16 residues. The V gene lost 0 bases and the J gene lost 4 bases, with 15 bases spanning the gap. CDR1 is MNHEY and CDR2 is SVGEGT in the germline V gene. In DNA, the CDR3 is TGTGCCAGCAGTTACTCGATAAGAGGAGGGTCCTATGGCTACACCTTC. Its protein is CASSYSIRGGSYGYTF.